Shown below are 31 T cell receptor beta chains from a single sample sequenced in a study of radiotherapy plus CTLA-4 blockade in lung cancer. Data came from immunoSEQ multiplex PCR; TCRdb stores just in-frame clones and leaves some out. Of about 59,000 clones listed, around 69% are singletons. The material sequenced was peripheral blood, taken from a patient treated with radiotherapy plus ipilimumab. These receptors all stem from a human donor with non-small cell lung cancer who had a complete response to radiotherapy plus ipilimumab.

V usage is TRBV19 and J usage is TRBJ1-1, with a possible D match to TRBD1 (6 bases). CDR1 is LNHDA and CDR2 is SQIVND in the germline V gene (reference sequence). Trimming took 7 bases from V and 2 from J, leaving 11 bases between them. The CDR3 length is 13 residues. The CDR3 DNA sequence: TGTGCCAGTAAGAACAGGGAAAACACTGAAGCTTTCTTT. Translating it yields CASKNRENTEAFF.

The J gene is TRBJ2-4, the V gene TRBV28; 11 bases agree with TRBD2. In germline, CDR1 is MDHEN, CDR2 SYDVKM. The length of the CDR3 is 15 residues. With 9 bases clipped from V and 0 bases from J, the junction kept 4 bases outside the gene matches. CDR3 coding DNA: TGTGCCAGTAGCGGGAGGGAACTAGCCAAAAACATTCAGTACTTC. It codes for CASSGRELAKNIQYF.

V usage is TRBV28 and J usage is TRBJ1-3; the match to TRBD1 covers 7 bases. The CDR3 consists of 15 residues. CDR1 and CDR2 (germline): MDHEN, SYDVKM. J was trimmed by 2 bases and V by 1 base; bases with no gene match: 2. CDR3 nucleotide sequence: TGTGCCAGCAGTTTATCGACAGGGACTGGAAACACCATATATTTT. The encoded protein is CASSLSTGTGNTIYF.

V is TRBV5-1 and J is TRBJ2-3; TRBD2 matches at 8 bases. The CDR3 covers 14 residues. The J segment lost 6 bases and the V segment lost 1 base, leaving 4 bases of the junction unmatched. Germline CDR1 reads SGHRS; CDR2 reads YFSETQ. The CDR3 DNA is TGCGCCAGCAGCTTGCGGCTAGCGGGCGATACGCAGTATTTT. Translating gives CASSLRLAGDTQYF.

The genes are TRBV6-1 and TRBJ2-7, with TRBD2 as a possible D gene (5 bases). The CDR3 spans 13 residues. CDR1 MNHNS and CDR2 SASEGT come from the germline V gene. The V gene lost 7 bases and the J gene lost 2 bases, with 12 bases spanning the gap. In DNA form, the CDR3 reads TGTGCCAGCATCTTACGGGGTACCTACGAGCAGTACTTC. It specifies CASILRGTYEQYF.

The V gene is TRBV4-2, the J gene TRBJ2-3, with a tentative D call TRBD2 (6 bases). V lost 4 bases and J 2 bases, leaving 16 bases between the germline ends. The CDR3 has 16 residues. Germline V gives CDR1 LGHNA, CDR2 YNFKEQ. CDR3 nucleotides: TGTGCCAGCAGCCTTAGAGGGGACTTACCCACAGATACGCAGTATTTT. This encodes CASSLRGDLPTDTQYF.

V usage is TRBV4-1 and J usage is TRBJ2-1, with a possible D match to TRBD2 (6 bases). With 6 bases removed from V and 4 bases from J, the gap between germline ends came to 16 bases. Germline-derived CDR1 and CDR2 are MGHRA and YSYEKL. This CDR3 comprises 15 residues. CDR3 protein: CASREGVGTYNEQFF. CDR3 coding DNA: TGCGCCAGCAGGGAGGGAGTAGGGACTTACAATGAGCAGTTCTTC.

V usage is TRBV4-3 and J usage is TRBJ2-7, with 7 bases identical to TRBD2. With 0 bases clipped from V and 2 bases from J, the junction kept 4 bases outside the gene matches. Germline assignment: CDR1 LGHNA and CDR2 YSLEER. The length of the CDR3 is 15 residues. This CDR3 is CASSQDTGGTYEQYF. DNA of the CDR3: TGCGCCAGCAGCCAAGATACGGGGGGAACCTACGAGCAGTACTTC.

This clone has more than one count but fewer than ten. The gene calls are TRBV19 and TRBJ1-3; D ambiguous. Between the trimmed V and J ends, which lost 7 bases and 0 bases, there was a span of 16 bases. This CDR3 has 16 residues. The germline V gene has CDR1 LNHDA and CDR2 SQIVND (reference sequence). The CDR3 DNA is TGTGCCAGTAAGAACCCTGACTTAATCTCTGGAAACACCATATATTTT. Translation gives CASKNPDLISGNTIYF.

V usage is TRBV4-1 and J usage is TRBJ2-7, with D possibly being TRBD2 (6 bases). Germline values: CDR1 MGHRA, CDR2 YSYEKL. This CDR3 contains 16 residues. Deletions cut 3 bases from V and 2 bases from J, with 17 bases between. This CDR3 reads CASSQGPSSATYEQYF. The CDR3 DNA reads TGCGCCAGCAGCCAGGGACCGTCTAGCGCCACCTACGAGCAGTACTTC.

This clone was detected only a few times. This chain joins TRBV11-2 and TRBJ1-1; D not resolved. The ends were cut back, 4 bases at V and 5 bases at J, with 5 bases in the middle. Per germline, CDR1 SGHAT and CDR2 FQNNGV. The CDR3 extends over 11 amino acids. This CDR3 is CASSWQTEAFF. The CDR3 nucleotides read TGTGCCAGCAGCTGGCAGACTGAAGCTTTCTTT.

V usage is TRBV5-1 and J usage is TRBJ2-5; 7 nucleotides agree with TRBD2. The closer fit of TRBJ2-7 to the DNA end suggests the J call may be wrong. Germline assignment: CDR1 SGHRS and CDR2 YFSETQ. The CDR3 totals 16 residues. CDR3 protein: CASSLTVGGSSYEQYF. For the CDR3, the DNA is TGCGCCAGCAGCTTGACAGTCGGGGGGAGCTCCTACGAGCAGTACTTC.

The genes are TRBV27 and TRBJ2-7, with TRBD1 identical over 9 bases. Germline trimming cut 2 bases from V and 4 bases from J; bases unmatched to any gene: 3. This CDR3 has 14 residues. Germline V gene lookup returns CDR1 MNHEY and CDR2 SMNVEV (reference sequence). The DNA of the CDR3 is TGTGCCAGCAGTTTAAGACAGGGGGTTTACGAGCAGTACTTC. It codes for CASSLRQGVYEQYF.

The chain is built from TRBV11-2 and TRBJ1-6; TRBD1 might be the D (5 bases). From germline, CDR1 is SGHAT and CDR2 FQNNGV. The CDR3 runs 17 residues. Trimming shortened V by 6 bases and J by 2 bases, and 17 bases separated the two germline ends. The CDR3 protein is CASRRTQAATYNSPLHF. The CDR3 DNA is TGTGCCAGCAGACGGACACAGGCAGCTACCTATAATTCACCCCTCCACTTT.

The rearrangement links TRBV5-6 to TRBJ1-5, with TRBD1 matching 7 bases. With 3 bases clipped from V and 11 bases from J, the junction kept 23 bases outside the gene matches. This CDR3 is 18 amino acids long. The V gene's germline CDR1 is SGHDT and CDR2 YYEEEE. Here the CDR3 reads CASSSQRFSGTAGRAQHF. The CDR3, as DNA: TGTGCCAGCAGCTCTCAACGCTTTTCCGGGACAGCAGGAAGGGCCCAGCATTTT.

The gene calls are TRBV19 and TRBJ2-3, with D unresolved. V was shortened by 4 bases and J by 6 bases, with 11 bases between the two germline ends. The germline V gene has CDR1 LNHDA and CDR2 SQIVND (reference sequence). The CDR3 runs 13 residues. CDR3 sequence: CASSSRLLDTQYF. CDR3 nucleotide sequence: TGTGCCAGTAGTAGCCGACTGCTCGATACGCAGTATTTT.

The chain employs TRBV11-2 and TRBJ2-1; 9 bases map to TRBD1. The CDR3 loop spans 15 amino acids. Germline lookup yields CDR1 SGHAT and CDR2 FQNNGV. V was pared by 2 bases and J by 6 bases, with 5 bases of the junction left unmatched. For the CDR3, the DNA is TGTGCCAGCAGCTTACCCCGGACAGGGGTCAATGAGCAGTTCTTC. Its protein is CASSLPRTGVNEQFF.

This clone is labeled medium-sized. The rearrangement joins TRBV30 to TRBJ1-2; D remains unclear. CDR3 length: 13 amino acids. Per germline, CDR1 GTSNPN and CDR2 SVGIG (reference sequence). Trimming removed 2 bases at V and 2 bases at J, with 9 bases between. The CDR3 is CAWSLGRNYGYTF. The CDR3 DNA sequence: TGTGCCTGGAGTCTGGGCAGAAACTATGGCTACACCTTC.

V usage is TRBV18 and J usage is TRBJ2-5, with D perhaps TRBD1 (5 bases). CDR3 size: 15 residues. The germline V and J ends were trimmed by 2 bases and 4 bases, with 14 bases remaining between them. Germline V gene data show CDR1 as KGHSH and CDR2 as LQKENI. The CDR3 region has the DNA TGTGCCAGCTCACCAGTCCCAGGGATCGGAGAGACCCAGTACTTC. Protein: CASSPVPGIGETQYF.

The V gene is TRBV19, the J gene TRBJ1-2; D might be TRBD1 (5 bases). The CDR3 spans 13 residues. In germline, CDR1 is LNHDA, CDR2 SQIVND (reference sequence). V was clipped by 7 bases and J by 5 bases, with 14 bases between them. The CDR3 DNA reads TGTGCCAGTAAACAGGCGCTAAGTTATGGCTACACCTTC. Amino acid sequence: CASKQALSYGYTF.

V gene TRBV5-6 combines with J gene TRBJ1-2; tentative D call: TRBD1 (5 bases). V was shortened by 2 bases and J by 4 bases, with 12 bases between the two germline ends. The CDR3 length is 14 residues. From germline, CDR1 is SGHDT and CDR2 YYEEEE. CDR3 coding DNA: TGTGCCAGCAGCTTCACAGGTTCCGGCTATGGCTACACCTTC. It yields the protein CASSFTGSGYGYTF.

The V and J genes are TRBV7-2 and TRBJ1-6, with TRBD1 as a possible D gene (5 bases). The germline gives CDR1 SGHTA, CDR2 FQGNSA. The CDR3 is 16 residues long. Between the trimmed V and J ends, which lost 2 bases and 2 bases, there was a span of 10 bases. The CDR3 coding sequence is TGTGCCAGCAGCTTACGGGCAGGGCCCTATAATTCACCCCTCCACTTT. It yields the protein CASSLRAGPYNSPLHF.

This sequence joins TRBV6-6 and TRBJ1-6; 9 bases map to TRBD1. The CDR3 totals 15 residues. The germline V gene encodes CDR1 MNHNY and CDR2 SVGAGI (reference sequence). Trimming took 4 bases from V and 9 from J; bases not matched to a gene: 7. The CDR3 DNA follows: TGTGCCAGCAGTTCCCTGACAGGGGGAGGTTCACCCCTCCACTTT. Its protein product is CASSSLTGGGSPLHF.

The chain joins TRBV11-2 to TRBJ1-6; D uncertain. Germline V gives CDR1 SGHAT, CDR2 FQNNGV. V gave up 3 bases and J gave up 5 bases, with 11 bases separating them. This CDR3 region has 15 residues. The CDR3: CASSFVNQNNSPLHF. Here the CDR3 DNA reads TGTGCCAGCAGCTTCGTAAATCAGAATAATTCACCCCTCCACTTT.

This clone has just one count. The J gene is TRBJ2-7, the V gene TRBV5-4; D is unclear. Germline CDR1 is SGHNT and CDR2 is YYREEE (reference sequence). CDR3 size: 13 residues. The V gene lost 0 bases and the J gene lost 6 bases, with 10 bases spanning the gap. The CDR3 protein is CASSLDNTLEQYF. The CDR3 DNA reads TGTGCCAGCAGCTTGGACAATACCCTCGAGCAGTACTTC.

The chain links TRBV28 to TRBJ1-2; a possible D gene is TRBD1 (5 bases). The V end lost 3 bases, the J end lost 8 bases, and 10 bases lay between the germline ends. Germline values: CDR1 MDHEN, CDR2 SYDVKM. The CDR3 is made up of 12 amino acids. CDR3: CASSLDRTGYTF. The CDR3 nucleotides read TGTGCCAGCAGTTTGGATAGGACAGGCTACACCTTC.

V is TRBV19 and J is TRBJ2-2; 7 bases line up with TRBD1. The CDR3 covers 13 residues. Germline V CDR1 and CDR2: LNHDA, SQIVND (reference sequence). V was pared by 6 bases and J by 7 bases, with 5 bases of the junction left unmatched. CDR3 sequence: CASRAGGRGELFF. The CDR3 DNA reads TGTGCCAGTAGGGCAGGGGGTCGCGGGGAGCTGTTTTTT.

The table lists this clone with a few counts. The chain links TRBV19 to TRBJ2-5; D unclear. This CDR3 spans 15 amino acids. Germline values: CDR1 LNHDA, CDR2 SQIVND (reference sequence). Trimming stripped 3 bases from V and 1 base from J, with 12 bases between. This chain's CDR3 is CASSMATTIQETQYF. Written as DNA, the CDR3 is TGTGCCAGTAGTATGGCAACCACTATCCAAGAGACCCAGTACTTC.

This chain joins TRBV19 and TRBJ1-1, with D possibly TRBD1 on 6 matching bases. Germline lookup yields CDR1 LNHDA and CDR2 SQIVND (reference sequence). Trimming shortened V by 0 bases and J by 9 bases, and 17 bases separated the two germline ends. The CDR3 sequence is 15 residues long. This CDR3 reads CASSIEPQGFGQAFF. Written as DNA, the CDR3 is TGTGCCAGTAGTATAGAGCCACAGGGATTTGGCCAAGCTTTCTTT. Complete variable domain (other parts from reference TRBV19 and TRBJ1-1): DGGITQSPKYLFRKEGQNVTLSCEQNLNHDAMYWYRQDPGQGLRLIYYSQIVNDFQKGDIAEGYSVSREKKESFPLTVTSAQKNPTAFYLCASSIEPQGFGQAFFGQGTRLTVV.

This chain links TRBV10-3 with TRBJ2-7, with 8 bases that match TRBD2. The CDR3 consists of 19 residues. The V gene's germline CDR1 is ENHRY and CDR2 SYGVKD. V lost 0 bases to trimming and J lost 0 bases; unmatched junction nucleotides: 13. In DNA form, the CDR3 reads TGTGCCATCAGTGAGTCCCAACCCACTAGCGGAGCCCTCTCCTACGAGCAGTACTTC. Its translation: CAISESQPTSGALSYEQYF.

This clone occurred once. This chain links TRBV5-1 with TRBJ1-4; 7 bases are a match to TRBD1. In germline, CDR1 is SGHRS, CDR2 YFSETQ. There are 15 residues in the CDR3. V was clipped by 0 bases and J by 7 bases; unmatched bases: 6. The DNA of the CDR3 is TGCGCCAGCAGCTTGGGCGGGACAGCACGTGAAAAACTGTTTTTT. Protein sequence: CASSLGGTAREKLFF.